This TCR beta chain was profiled in a study of a mutant IDH1 vaccine in newly diagnosed glioma (dated by TCRdb to about 2021). For the study in its entirety: Patients were given eight vaccinations, in weeks 1, 3, 5, 7, 11, 15, 19 and 23, which matched visits V03 through V10. Prior to enrollment, standard therapy consisting of radiotherapy alone, temozolomide alone, or radiochemotherapy with temozolomide had been administered to patients, with the combination being received by most patients. For exploratory analyses, roughly 25 treated patients had longitudinal TCRB deep sequencing done wherever samples were available. Peripheral blood was collected at six visits: V03 (baseline), V05, V07, V10, V12 and V13. Vaccination was initiated 4-6 weeks after radiotherapy alone, or concurrently with temozolomide cycles in the chemotherapy-containing groups. The roughly 33 treated patients were roughly 62% male and about 40% female, with a mean age of approximately 40 years.

The sample's time point label is to be understood as: week 11, during vaccination. Every vaccine dose consisted of 300 ug of a 20-mer mutant IDH1 peptide in Montanide, administered subcutaneously together with topical imiquimod. Donors had newly diagnosed WHO grade 3 or 4 IDH1-mutant astrocytomas with loss of nuclear ATRX. The samples were drawn from NOA16, a multicentre, single-arm, open-label phase I trial in Germany that tested a mutant IDH1 peptide vaccine in humans for the first time. Genomic DNA for TCRB sequencing was extracted from EDTA blood using the DNeasy Blood and Tissue Kit. The study at large found these results: Immune responses induced by the vaccine were seen in roughly 95% of patients across multiple MHC alleles. Availability determined which PBMC samples were chosen for TCRB deep sequencing. No apparent relationship was observed between pseudoprogression and alterations in the top peripheral T cell clonotypes detected by TCRB sequencing. It was noted by the authors that analyses of patient blood samples could not be reproduced owing to sample limitations.

Remarks on this clone: Its antigen remains unidentified. The junction and the germline gene differ at one end; a read error may be behind it.

Libraries were constructed by the immunoSEQ multiplex PCR assay. Rearranged TCR beta chain sequences were amplified using the hsTCRB Kit according to the manufacturer's protocol. An Illumina MiSeq was used to sequence the TCRB libraries. The original methods were these. The proprietary platform of the kit vendor was used for demultiplexing, trimming and gene mapping. In TCRdb, the immuneACCESS table is reduced to in-frame sequences with V and J assigned. These tables do not hold every clone; where another copy was compared, an unresolved V gene accounts for under half, and the others remain unexplained. V, J and clone size derive from that table, while D and trimming were established from the DNA sequence. The sample table lists about 21,000 clones, roughly 89% of them with a count of one. The ten top clones hold roughly 5% of the sample. CDR1 ENHRY and CDR2 SYGVKD are derived from the germline V gene. Including the terminal cysteine and phenylalanine, the CDR3 comprises 15 residues. Only CDR3 DNA is held: 45 bases, read in frame from base 1.

The chain was built from TRBV10-3 and TRBJ2-7, and TRBD1 aligns with 9 junction nucleotides. The material was PBMCs, obtained from a glioma patient whose treatment included an IDH1 peptide vaccine. The sequence came from a woman aged 40 to 50 with glioma. The nucleotide sequence is TGTGCCATCAGTGGGGACCCGGGACAGGGCAACCTCCCGGACTTC. Its coded protein is CAISGDPGQGNLPDF.